This T cell receptor (beta chain) originates from a study of blood T cells in healthy people across ages. Whole-study results and caveats: It was held that diversity estimates obtained from one million T cells represented underestimates. In older individuals, TCR beta diversity per million T cells was lower, falling roughly linearly with age. Greater diversity and more naive CD4+ cells were seen in long-lived donors than in aged donors.

Together with a sample-barcoded 5' primer, a J-beta primer mix was included in a second PCR lasting about 7 to 12 cycles. Every molecule of cDNA carried a tag from a template-switch adaptor with 12 random nucleotides. TCRdb ran MiXCR on the 5' RACE reads and lists one entry per CDR3 protein. The profile covers about 1.7 million distinct CDR3 sequences, with 28% appearing a single time and 7.7% taken by the ten largest. On this clonotype: What it binds is not known. Since a much larger clone is just one base distant, this may be a read error.

This sequence was found in a woman aged 30 to 39 in good health. Sequencing input: blood.

The CDR3 reads CSAKTEDGMGYIF. CDR3 bases: TGCAGTGCTAAAACCGAAGATGGAATGGGCTACATCTTC. This chain joins TRBV20-1 and TRBJ1-2; no reliable D call. This CDR3 has 13 amino acids. CDR1 and CDR2 (germline): DFQATT, SNEGSKA (reference sequence).